This T cell receptor beta chain came from a study of CXCR3-negative and CXCR3-positive naive CD8 T cells. Study summary: For each library, about 1.5 +/- 0.3 million TRB reads were obtained, around 140 million in total. Study-wide results and limits: Diversity in memory CD8+ cells fell much lower than the comparably high levels seen in both naive subsets. Surface CD5 was comparable between naive subsets; TCR strength was inferred from TRB CDR3 properties. Naive cells used TRBV-TRBJ genes in much the same way whether CXCR3-negative or CXCR3-positive; memory cells did not.

For this clonotype: Its antigen is unidentified.

CDR1 is MGHRA, CDR2 YSYEKL, per germline. The CDR3 contains 16 residues. All TRB cDNA libraries came from 5' RACE performed with UMI labels. With the 5' RACE reads reprocessed, TCRdb shows one record per CDR3 protein and no DNA. Listed are tens of thousands of distinct CDR3 sequences; about a quarter falls within the top ten. This receptor was identified in a human donor in good health. Some clones in this sample may be carry-over from other donors' samples. The sequenced material came from memory CD8+ T cells from blood. This rearrangement joins TRBV4-1 to TRBJ1-1; TCRdb selects TRBD1, and the lack of DNA leaves this call unchecked. This chain's CDR3 is CASSQERTACNTEAFF.